A single TCR beta chain is shown here with its context. What it binds is not known. The data were obtained in a study of cytomegalovirus exposure and HLA in healthy donors. Study-wide results and limits: The study carried out a later analysis of TCR beta sequences. It associated some 15,000 of them with specific HLA alleles at a false discovery rate of 0.05.

Primers included in the PCR were 60 Vbeta and 13 Jbeta primers. TCRdb's table, derived via immunoSEQ multiplex PCR, lists solely in-frame clones and lacks some. Altogether approximately 130,000 clones are present, about 86% being singletons, with the ten largest covering 0.7%. The CDR3 length is 16 residues. V lost 5 bases and J 5 bases, leaving 21 bases between the germline ends. Germline V gene sequence: CDR1 SGHAT, CDR2 FQNNGV. The sequence derives from a man younger than 35 in good health and CMV-seronegative. The sequenced sample consisted of PBMCs. The chain couples TRBV11-2 to TRBJ1-2; D perhaps matches TRBD1 (5 bases). The DNA of the CDR3 is TGTGCCAGCAGCCCTAGGGGAGGCACATGGGAGTATGGCTACACCTTC. It encodes CASSPRGGTWEYGYTF.